One and the same sample provided the 20 T cell receptor beta chains below, sequenced in a study of cytomegalovirus exposure and HLA in healthy donors. The primer mix had 60 Vbeta and 13 Jbeta primers. Here immunoSEQ multiplex PCR was the method, and the copy in TCRdb shows in-frame clones only, minus some. The table shows 150,000 or so clones, with approximately 80% occurring only once. Input material: PBMCs. Receptor source: a middle-aged woman in good health and CMV-seronegative.

This clone has just a few counts. This chain uses TRBV18 with TRBJ2-7, with a possible D match to TRBD2 (5 bases). Germline CDR1 KGHSH, CDR2 LQKENI. Trimming left V 2 bases short and J 6 bases short, with 14 bases between. The CDR3 sequence is 14 residues long. The CDR3 sequence: CASSPDLAGGEQYF. In DNA, the CDR3 is TGTGCCAGCTCACCAGATCTTGCGGGCGGCGAGCAGTACTTC.

The rearrangement uses TRBV6-5 and TRBJ1-3, with 7 bases aligning to TRBD1. After removal of 6 bases from V and 4 bases from J, the junction contained 9 bases not matched to a gene. The CDR3 is 15 amino acids. Germline V lookup: CDR1 MNHEY, CDR2 SVGAGI. The CDR3 spells CASSRIGGQGNTIYF. The CDR3 DNA is TGTGCCAGCAGCCGAATAGGGGGCCAGGGAAACACCATATATTTT.

The rearrangement joins TRBV19 to TRBJ1-5; D gene uncertain. Trimming took off 6 bases at V and 6 bases at J, with 18 bases between the two ends. The CDR3 is made up of 15 amino acids. CDR1 LNHDA and CDR2 SQIVND come from the germline V gene (reference sequence). The CDR3 nucleotides read TGTGCCAGTAGGAGGGAAGGGCGCGTCGCTCAGCCCCAGCATTTT. Amino acids: CASRREGRVAQPQHF.

The chain employs TRBV14 and TRBJ2-3, with 8 bases fitting TRBD2. CDR3 size: 15 residues. Trimming at V came to 2 bases and at J to 5 bases, leaving 6 bases not matched to a gene. Looked up from germline, CDR1 is SGHDN and CDR2 is FVKESK. The CDR3: CASSQLGLAGDTQYF. The DNA of the CDR3 is TGTGCCAGCAGCCAACTAGGACTAGCAGGAGATACGCAGTATTTT.

There are a few counts of this clone. The chain carries TRBV19 and TRBJ1-4; D possibly corresponds to TRBD1 (5 bases). The germline V and J ends were trimmed by 6 bases and 7 bases, with 12 bases remaining between them. The CDR3 sequence is 13 residues long. Per germline, CDR1 LNHDA and CDR2 SQIVND (reference sequence). CDR3 nucleotide sequence: TGTGCCAGTAGACCCAGGGTGGGTGAAAAACTGTTTTTT. Translating it yields CASRPRVGEKLFF.

The chain has TRBV19 and TRBJ2-7; tentative D call: TRBD1 (5 bases). Looked up from germline, CDR1 is LNHDA and CDR2 is SQIVND (reference sequence). Trimming pared 3 bases from V and 4 bases from J, leaving 16 bases between. This CDR3 is built from 15 residues. This chain's CDR3 is CASSMGPGVAYEQYF. CDR3 sequence (DNA): TGTGCCAGTAGTATGGGGCCGGGCGTCGCATACGAGCAGTACTTC. Filled out from reference TRBV19 and TRBJ2-7, the complete variable domain reads DGGITQSPKYLFRKEGQNVTLSCEQNLNHDAMYWYRQDPGQGLRLIYYSQIVNDFQKGDIAEGYSVSREKKESFPLTVTSAQKNPTAFYLCASSMGPGVAYEQYFGPGTRLTVT.

This clone was recorded only once. The chain uses TRBV6-5 and TRBJ2-7, with TRBD1 matching over 11 bases. Germline CDR1 reads MNHEY; CDR2 reads SVGAGI. The CDR3 sequence is 14 residues long. V dropped 10 bases and J dropped 1; count of bases not matched to a gene: 6. CDR3 amino acids: CATLRDRGSYEQYF. CDR3 sequence (DNA): TGTGCCACTCTTAGGGACAGGGGGTCCTACGAGCAGTACTTC.

Of note for this clone: Sequence at one end of the junction differs from germline and may be a read error. The V gene is TRBV4-2, the J gene TRBJ2-6; the D gene is possibly TRBD2 (6 bases). The CDR3 is 20 residues long. Germline loops: CDR1 LGHNA, CDR2 YNFKEQ. The CDR3 sequence: CASSQDSGPGLLSGANGLTF. CDR3 nucleotide sequence: TGTGCCAGCAGCCAGGACTCGGGTCCGGGACTTCTCTCTGGGGCCAACGGCCTGACTTTC.

This clone was recorded a few times. This chain links TRBV6-1 with TRBJ1-4; TRBD1 agrees at 7 bases. Germline lookup yields CDR1 MNHNS and CDR2 SASEGT. The junction had 5 bases not matched to a gene; V was cut back by 9 bases and J by 4 bases. The CDR3 runs 13 residues. In DNA form, the CDR3 reads TGTGCCAGTAAACAGGGGCGTAATGAAAAACTGTTTTTT. Protein product: CASKQGRNEKLFF.

J is TRBJ2-1 and V is TRBV2; weak D call: TRBD2 (6 bases). The germline V and J ends were trimmed by 5 bases and 9 bases, with 17 bases remaining between them. Germline lookup yields CDR1 SNHLY and CDR2 FYNNEI. CDR3 size: 14 residues. The CDR3: CASSIDRGSGEQFF. The CDR3 DNA sequence: TGTGCCAGCAGTATTGACCGGGGGTCGGGTGAGCAGTTCTTC.

The genes are TRBV7-8 and TRBJ2-1; TRBD2 is a possible D gene (5 bases). This CDR3 comprises 15 residues. V shed 3 bases and J shed 7 bases, with 16 bases lying between them. CDR1 is SGHVS, CDR2 FQNEAQ, per germline. CDR3 loop: CASSFPPGSRNEQFF. The CDR3 nucleotides are TGTGCCAGCAGCTTTCCCCCGGGATCAAGGAATGAGCAGTTCTTC.

CDR3 DNA sequence: TGTGCCAGTAGTTCTAAGGGAGGCAATCAGCCCCAGCATTTT. Its translation is CASSSKGGNQPQHF. The V gene is TRBV19, the J gene TRBJ1-5; D gene ambiguous. V was shortened by 5 bases and J by 2 bases, with 10 bases between the two germline ends. The CDR3 has 14 residues. Germline CDR1 reads LNHDA; CDR2 reads SQIVND (reference sequence).

The chain couples TRBV2 to TRBJ1-2; 8 bases match TRBD1. Germline V CDR1 and CDR2: SNHLY, FYNNEI. V shed 2 bases, J shed 5 bases, and the junction held 7 bases outside the gene matches. CDR3 length: 15 residues. The CDR3 reads CASSEWTGNVYGYTF. The CDR3 bases are TGTGCCAGCAGTGAATGGACAGGGAATGTTTATGGCTACACCTTC.

The chain combines TRBV6-5 with TRBJ2-5; 7 bases are a match to TRBD1. Germline CDR1 MNHEY, CDR2 SVGAGI. The CDR3 contains 15 residues. V shed 1 base and J 2 bases; nucleotides not matched to a gene: 4. CDR3: CASSYFGQVQETQYF. DNA of the CDR3: TGTGCCAGCAGTTACTTCGGACAGGTACAAGAGACCCAGTACTTC.

The rearrangement joins TRBV11-2 to TRBJ2-5; D gene unclear. The CDR3 contains 14 residues. Germline CDR1 is SGHAT and CDR2 is FQNNGV. V lost 4 bases to trimming and J lost 2 bases, with 11 bases between them. This chain's CDR3 is CASSSGLAQETQYF. In DNA, the CDR3 is TGTGCCAGCAGCTCGGGTCTGGCTCAAGAGACCCAGTACTTC.

Of note for this clone: The junction differs from germline at one of its ends, possibly a read error. This chain connects TRBV19 to TRBJ2-7; TRBD2 is a possible D gene (5 bases). CDR1 is LNHDA and CDR2 is SQIVND in the germline V gene (reference sequence). CDR3 length: 14 amino acids. This chain's CDR3 is CASGIPGGVYEQYF. DNA for the CDR3: TGTGCCAGTGGTATTCCAGGAGGAGTCTACGAGCAGTACTTC.

The chain links TRBV9 to TRBJ2-5; 8 bases fit TRBD2. This CDR3 has 16 amino acids. CDR1 SGDLS and CDR2 YYNGEE come from the germline V gene. The V gene end was trimmed by 2 bases and the J gene end by 9 bases; junction bases not matched to a gene: 15. CDR3 loop: CASSVGGGLFGEAQYF. Here the CDR3 DNA reads TGTGCCAGCAGCGTGGGCGGGGGGTTATTTGGGGAGGCCCAGTACTTC.

This clone was seen a single time. The V and J genes are TRBV2 and TRBJ2-5, with unresolved D. With 7 bases removed from V and 5 bases from J, the gap between germline ends came to 11 bases. The germline gives CDR1 SNHLY, CDR2 FYNNEI. The CDR3 is 12 amino acids. DNA of the CDR3: TGTGCCAGCATGATACGTCGGGAGACCCAGTACTTC. It codes for CASMIRRETQYF. Variable domain in full (rest from reference TRBV2 and TRBJ2-5): EPEVTQTPSHQVTQMGQEVILRCVPISNHLYFYWYRQILGQKVEFLVSFYNNEISEKSEIFDDQFSVERPDGSNFTLKIRSTKLEDSAMYFCASMIRRETQYFGPGTRLLVL.

This clone is a singleton in its sample. The rearrangement joins TRBV2 to TRBJ2-7; 10 nucleotides align to TRBD1. Unmatched junction bases numbered 10, after V lost 8 bases and J lost 3 bases. The V gene's germline CDR1 is SNHLY and CDR2 FYNNEI. CDR3 length: 15 residues. The CDR3 region is CASGQPGQGRYEQYF. In DNA, the CDR3 is TGTGCCAGCGGCCAACCGGGACAGGGGCGCTACGAGCAGTACTTC.

The chain uses TRBV19 and TRBJ2-6; D gene unclear. This CDR3 is 15 amino acids long. V dropped 5 bases and J dropped 2 bases, with 10 bases sitting between them. In germline, CDR1 is LNHDA, CDR2 SQIVND (reference sequence). DNA of the CDR3: TGTGCCAGTAGTCCGCCGGAGACTGGGGCCAACGTCCTGACTTTC. It codes for CASSPPETGANVLTF.